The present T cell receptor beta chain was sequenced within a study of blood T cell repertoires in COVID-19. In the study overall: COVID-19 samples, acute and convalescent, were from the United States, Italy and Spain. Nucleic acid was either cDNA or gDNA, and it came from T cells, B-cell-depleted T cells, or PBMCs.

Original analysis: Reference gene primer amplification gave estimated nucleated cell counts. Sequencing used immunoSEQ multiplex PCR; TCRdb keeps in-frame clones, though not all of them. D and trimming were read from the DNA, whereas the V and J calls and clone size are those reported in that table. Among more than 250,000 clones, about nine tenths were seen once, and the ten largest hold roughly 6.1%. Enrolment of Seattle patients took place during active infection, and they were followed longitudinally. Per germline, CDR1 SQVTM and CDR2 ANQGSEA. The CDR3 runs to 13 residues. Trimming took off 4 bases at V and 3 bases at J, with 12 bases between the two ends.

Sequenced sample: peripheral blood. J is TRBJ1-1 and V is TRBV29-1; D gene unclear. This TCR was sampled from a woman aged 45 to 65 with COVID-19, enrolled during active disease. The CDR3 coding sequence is TGCAGCGTTGCGAGGACTCGGGACACTGAAGCTTTCTTT. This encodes CSVARTRDTEAFF.